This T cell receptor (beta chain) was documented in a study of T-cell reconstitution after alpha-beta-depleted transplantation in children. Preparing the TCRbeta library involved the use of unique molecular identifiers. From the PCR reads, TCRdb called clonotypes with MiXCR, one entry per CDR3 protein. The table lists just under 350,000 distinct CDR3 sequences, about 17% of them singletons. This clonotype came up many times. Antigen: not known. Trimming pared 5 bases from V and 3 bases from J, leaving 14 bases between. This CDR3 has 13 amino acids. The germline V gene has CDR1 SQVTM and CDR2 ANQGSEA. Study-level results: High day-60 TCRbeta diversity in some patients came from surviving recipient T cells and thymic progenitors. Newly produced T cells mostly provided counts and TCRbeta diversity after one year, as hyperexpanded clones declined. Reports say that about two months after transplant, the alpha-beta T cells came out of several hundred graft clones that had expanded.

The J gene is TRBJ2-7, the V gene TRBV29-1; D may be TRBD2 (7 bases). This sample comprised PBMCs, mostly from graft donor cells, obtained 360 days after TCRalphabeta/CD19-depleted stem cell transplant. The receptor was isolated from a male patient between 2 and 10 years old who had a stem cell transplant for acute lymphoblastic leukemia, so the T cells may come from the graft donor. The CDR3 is CSVRRGGDYEQYF. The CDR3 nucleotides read TGCAGCGTTCGAAGGGGGGGCGACTACGAGCAGTACTTC.